Listed below are T cell receptor beta chains from one sample, sequenced in a study of liver allograft versus peripheral blood T cells. TCRdb reprocessed the reads with MiXCR, giving one entry per CDR3 protein. The sample shows roughly 14,000 distinct CDR3 sequences, 20% to 25% of them seen only once. The receptors come from a human patient who had a liver transplant. Some T cells could come from the graft donor. The CDR3 runs from the conserved cysteine through the conserved F or W. The order of the fields is D gene, clone size, V gene, J gene, CDR3 DNA, CDR3 protein. The D gene is left open where the match is weak. Where a row states a size, it is once, few, many or the class of an expanded clone; other rows omit it.

NA	many	TRBV19	TRBJ1-5	TGTGCCAGTTCCTGGAGCCGGTATACCAATCAGCCCCAGCATTTT	CASSWSRYTNQPQHF
NA	medium-sized	TRBV6-6	TRBJ1-6	TGTGCCAGCAGTTACGGGTGGGGCGCGAATAATTCACCCCTCCACTTT	CASSYGWGANNSPLHF
NA	NA	TRBV6-6	TRBJ2-5	TGTGCCAGCAGTTACTTCCGTCTAGAGACCCAGTACTTC	CASSYFRLETQYF
NA	NA	TRBV12-3/TRBV12-4	TRBJ1-1	TGTGCCAGCAGTTTAGCGCCTGTGGCTGAAGCTTTCTTT	CASSLAPVAEAFF
NA	NA	TRBV11-2	TRBJ1-2	TGTGCCAGCAGCTTAGGCCTTGATGGCTATGGCTACACCTTC	CASSLGLDGYGYTF
NA	NA	TRBV7-6	TRBJ1-2	TGTGCCAGCAGCTTAGAGTCCCGGACAGTAGGCTATGGCTACACCTTC	CASSLESRTVGYGYTF
NA	few	TRBV12-3/TRBV12-4	TRBJ2-1	TGTGCCAGCAGTTTAGTGGGGATACGGTACAATGAGCAGTTCTTC	CASSLVGIRYNEQFF
TRBD1	few	TRBV30	TRBJ1-2	TGTGCCTCCTCCCGGGACAGGCCCTATGGCTACACCTTC	CASSRDRPYGYTF
NA	medium-sized	TRBV7-2	TRBJ1-1	TGTGCCAGCAGCTTAGAAAGGCAGCTGAACACTGAAGCTTTCTTT	CASSLERQLNTEAFF
TRBD1	few	TRBV6-1	TRBJ1-3	TGTGCCAGCAGGGAACAGGGGACCCGAAACACCATATATTTT	CASREQGTRNTIYF
TRBD1	medium-sized	TRBV18	TRBJ1-2	TGTGCCAGCTCAGCAGTTGCCGGGACAGGCTATGGCTACACCTTC	CASSAVAGTGYGYTF
NA	NA	TRBV12-3/TRBV12-4	TRBJ1-6	TGTGCCAGCAGTTTGTCGGAGACTTCACCCCTCCACTTT	CASSLSETSPLHF
NA	few	TRBV11-2	TRBJ1-5	TGTGCCAGCAGCTTAGGAGATAGACAGCCCCAGCATTTT	CASSLGDRQPQHF
TRBD1	few	TRBV6-1	TRBJ1-2	TGTGCCAGCATTTCCCGGGACAGCCCAATTAACTATGGCTACACCTTC	CASISRDSPINYGYTF
NA	medium-sized	TRBV18	TRBJ1-4	TGTGCCAGCTCACCAGTGCAGACAACTAATGAAAAACTGTTTTTT	CASSPVQTTNEKLFF
TRBD2	few	TRBV29-1	TRBJ2-5	TGCAGCGCAGGGACTAGCGGGGGAGTAGAGACCCAGTACTTC	CSAGTSGGVETQYF
NA	few	TRBV11-1	TRBJ1-1	TGTGCCAGCAGCTTAGAGACGGTGAACACTGAAGCTTTCTTT	CASSLETVNTEAFF
NA	many	TRBV6-1	TRBJ2-6	TGTGCCAGCGAGCAGCAACTTTCTGGGGCCAACGTCCTGACTTTC	CASEQQLSGANVLTF
NA	medium-sized	TRBV7-2	TRBJ1-1	TGTGCCAGCAGCTTAGGGGCAGCGACTAACCAAGCTTTCTTT	CASSLGAATNQAFF
NA	medium-sized	TRBV6-1	TRBJ1-3	TGTGCCAGCAGTGAGTTACCCGGAAACACCATATATTTT	CASSELPGNTIYF
NA	NA	TRBV20-1	TRBJ1-1	TGCAGTGCTGGACTAGGGGGGAGAGGGAACACTGAAGCTTTCTTT	CSAGLGGRGNTEAFF
NA	NA	TRBV5-6	TRBJ1-3	TGTGCCAGCAGCTTCGACAGCTCTGGAAACACCATATATTTT	CASSFDSSGNTIYF
NA	NA	TRBV25-1	TRBJ2-2	TGTGCCAGCAGTGGCAAGGGGGGGCCACGGGGGGAGCTGTTTTTT	CASSGKGGPRGELFF
TRBD1	many	TRBV18	TRBJ1-5	TGTGCCAGCTCGGTCGGACAGGTTAGCAATCAGCCCCAGCATTTT	CASSVGQVSNQPQHF
NA	medium-sized	TRBV6-1	TRBJ1-4	TGTGCCAGCAGGGGAAATGAAAAACTGTTTTTT	CASRGNEKLFF
NA	few	TRBV12-3/TRBV12-4	TRBJ1-2	TGTGCCAGCAGTTTAAAGTGGAACTATGGCTACACCTTC	CASSLKWNYGYTF
NA	NA	TRBV15	TRBJ2-3	TGTGCCACCAGCAGAGATTGGCCCACAGATACGCAGTATTTT	CATSRDWPTDTQYF
NA	NA	TRBV20-1	TRBJ1-2	TGCAGTGCCGAACAGATCACCTATGGCTACACCTTC	CSAEQITYGYTF
NA	NA	TRBV5-6	TRBJ1-5	TGTGCCAGCAGCTTGGGGGGGTTTCAGCCCCAGCATTTT	CASSLGGFQPQHF
NA	NA	TRBV19	TRBJ1-3	TGTGCCAGTAGTATAGGGACGTTTGGAAACACCATATATTTT	CASSIGTFGNTIYF
NA	medium-sized	TRBV6-5	TRBJ1-1	TGTGCCAGCAGTTACTCGATGCAATCGGGGGCTCCAGCTTTCTTT	CASSYSMQSGAPAFF
NA	NA	TRBV12-3/TRBV12-4	TRBJ1-6	TGTGCCAGCAGTTTAAGGAGGGGGGCGATGGCCCTCCACTTT	CASSLRRGAMALHF
NA	NA	TRBV6-5	TRBJ1-5	TGTGCCAGCAGTCCCCAGGGTCTCGGCAATCAGCCCCAGCATTTT	CASSPQGLGNQPQHF
NA	NA	TRBV6-9	TRBJ1-3	TGTGCCAGCAGCCTGGTCGAGTTCCACTCTGGAAACACCATATATTTT	CASSLVEFHSGNTIYF
TRBD2	many	TRBV6-2/TRBV6-3	TRBJ2-1	TGTGCCAGCAGCCTACTAGCGGGGGGGTACAATGAGCAGTTCTTC	CASSLLAGGYNEQFF
NA	NA	TRBV20-1	TRBJ1-1	TGCAGTGCTAGTGGGGCCAAGGCACAACAGGGAGAAGCTTTCTTT	CSASGAKAQQGEAFF
NA	NA	TRBV6-5	TRBJ1-6	TGTGCCAGCAGATTAAAACCACCGGGGGCTCTGACGCCCCTCCACTTT	CASRLKPPGALTPLHF
NA	few	TRBV7-9	TRBJ1-4	TGTGCCAGCAGCTCCAGGGTTGCAACTAATGAAAAACTGTTTTTT	CASSSRVATNEKLFF
NA	few	TRBV7-9	TRBJ1-1	TGTGCCAGCAGCTTACCTCGGACGGCCAATGAAGCTTTCTTT	CASSLPRTANEAFF
NA	few	TRBV19	TRBJ1-5	TGTGCCAGTAACCCCCGACAGACCTACGATCAGCCCCAGCATTTT	CASNPRQTYDQPQHF
TRBD1	many	TRBV19	TRBJ1-3	TGTGCCAGTACGGACAGGGGCTCTGGAAACACCATATATTTT	CASTDRGSGNTIYF
NA	few	TRBV5-4	TRBJ2-7	TGTGCCAGCAGCTTGGTGGGTAGCGGATCCTACGAGCAGTACTTC	CASSLVGSGSYEQYF
NA	NA	TRBV20-1	TRBJ1-1	TGCAGTGCAAGCCGGGATATGAACACTGAAGCTTTCTTT	CSASRDMNTEAFF
NA	medium-sized	TRBV19	TRBJ2-6	TGTGCCACCCTCAACAGGGATTATGGGGCCAACGTCCTGACTTTC	CATLNRDYGANVLTF
NA	NA	TRBV6-5	TRBJ1-2	TGTGCCACCCGGAGGGGAGGCTACACCTTC	CATRRGGYTF
NA	NA	TRBV7-9	TRBJ1-4	TGTGCCAGCAGCGCGGAATTGGGAGGAAAACTGTTTTTT	CASSAELGGKLFF
NA	medium-sized	TRBV7-2	TRBJ1-1	TGTGCCAGCAGCGTGGGACGGAACACTGAAGCTTTCTTT	CASSVGRNTEAFF
TRBD1	few	TRBV9	TRBJ1-1	TGTGCCAGCAGCGCCTCGGGACAGGGCATTGAAGCTTTCTTT	CASSASGQGIEAFF
NA	NA	TRBV7-2	TRBJ1-2	TGTGCCAGCAGCCCCTCCGGGAGGGACTATGGCTACACCTTC	CASSPSGRDYGYTF
TRBD1	few	TRBV12-3/TRBV12-4	TRBJ1-6	TGTGCCAGCAGCTATACCGAAGGGGGCGCGACTTCACCCCTCCACTTT	CASSYTEGGATSPLHF